Shown below are 11 T cell receptor beta chains from a single sample sequenced in a study of PD-1 blockade in classical Hodgkin lymphoma. As for time point: cycle 4 day 1 (C4D1), after less than 7 weeks of nivolumab. Every one of the patients relapsed after autologous stem cell transplantation (brentuximab vedotin exposure was variable). Only in-frame clones appear in the TCRdb table, and some are missing; sequencing was by immunoSEQ multiplex PCR. The sample carries roughly 7,900 clones, roughly 74% recorded once. The starting material was peripheral blood mononuclear cells (PBMCs), obtained before the fourth cycle of nivolumab. Receptor source: a human donor with classical Hodgkin lymphoma.

The gene calls are TRBV6-5 and TRBJ1-2, with TRBD1 matching 7 bases. The CDR3 has 16 amino acids. The ends lost 1 base at V and 1 base at J; junction bases unmatched: 6. CDR1 and CDR2 (germline): MNHEY, SVGAGI. CDR3 DNA sequence: TGTGCCAGCAGTTACTTCGCGGCAGGGGGTAACTATGGCTACACCTTC. As protein: CASSYFAAGGNYGYTF.

The V call is TRBV5-4, the J call TRBJ1-3; D perhaps matches TRBD1 (6 bases). The CDR3 covers 14 residues. CDR1 and CDR2 (germline): SGHNT, YYREEE (reference sequence). Trimming cost V 4 bases and J 2 bases, with 10 bases left between them. Here the CDR3 reads CASSERTAGNTIYF. CDR3 in DNA: TGTGCCAGCAGCGAGCGGACAGCTGGAAACACCATATATTTT. The variable domain in full, completed from reference TRBV5-4 and TRBJ1-3, reads ETGVTQSPTHLIKTRGQQVTLRCSSQSGHNTVSWYQQALGQGPQFIFQYYREEENGRGNFPPRFSGLQFPNYSSELNVNALELDDSALYLCASSERTAGNTIYFGEGSWLTVV.

V usage is TRBV5-1 and J usage is TRBJ2-5; D perhaps matches TRBD1 (6 bases). V lost 0 bases to trimming and J lost 4 bases, with 10 bases between them. CDR1 and CDR2 from the germline V gene are SGHRS and YFSETQ. The CDR3 extends over 14 amino acids. The CDR3 bases are TGCGCCAGCAGCTTGGAAGGCAGGGGAGAGACCCAGTACTTC. Translation gives CASSLEGRGETQYF.

This clone was seen only a few times. V and J are TRBV28 and TRBJ2-3; D is perhaps TRBD1 or TRBD2 (5 bases each). V was pared by 3 bases and J by 5 bases, with 15 bases between. The length of the CDR3 is 15 residues. CDR1 is MDHEN and CDR2 is SYDVKM in the germline V gene. The CDR3 nucleotides are TGTGCCAGCAGTTTCCTCCGACTAAGGGGAGATACGCAGTATTTT. It specifies CASSFLRLRGDTQYF. The full variable domain, its missing parts supplied by reference TRBV28 and TRBJ2-3, is DVKVTQSSRYLVKRTGEKVFLECVQDMDHENMFWYRQDPGLGLRLIYFSYDVKMKEKGDIPEGYSVSREKKERFSLILESASTNQTSMYLCASSFLRLRGDTQYFGPGTRLTVL.

V usage is TRBV28 and J usage is TRBJ1-1; no definite D call. The CDR3 runs to 14 residues. Per the germline V gene, CDR1 is MDHEN and CDR2 is SYDVKM. With 3 bases removed from V and 1 base from J, the gap between germline ends came to 9 bases. Here the CDR3 DNA reads TGTGCCAGCAGTTTCGGGTGGTCGAACACTGAAGCTTTCTTT. This translates into CASSFGWSNTEAFF. Using reference TRBV28 and TRBJ1-1 for the parts outside the CDR3, the full variable domain is DVKVTQSSRYLVKRTGEKVFLECVQDMDHENMFWYRQDPGLGLRLIYFSYDVKMKEKGDIPEGYSVSREKKERFSLILESASTNQTSMYLCASSFGWSNTEAFFGQGTRLTVV.

The genes are TRBV19 and TRBJ2-1; no reliable D call. The V gene lost 5 bases and the J gene lost 0 bases, with 11 bases spanning the gap. Germline values: CDR1 LNHDA, CDR2 SQIVND (reference sequence). There are 15 residues in the CDR3. The CDR3 sequence: CASSPSHSSYNEQFF. The CDR3 DNA reads TGTGCCAGTAGTCCCAGCCATAGCTCCTACAATGAGCAGTTCTTC. The variable domain in full, completed from reference TRBV19 and TRBJ2-1, reads DGGITQSPKYLFRKEGQNVTLSCEQNLNHDAMYWYRQDPGQGLRLIYYSQIVNDFQKGDIAEGYSVSREKKESFPLTVTSAQKNPTAFYLCASSPSHSSYNEQFFGPGTRLTVL.

The V call is TRBV19, the J call TRBJ1-2, with a weak D call TRBD1 (6 bases). The V gene's germline CDR1 is LNHDA and CDR2 SQIVND (reference sequence). Trimming stripped 1 base from V and 3 bases from J, with 12 bases between. CDR3 size: 15 residues. The DNA for the CDR3 is TGTGCCAGTAGTATAGGTACAGGGATCGACTATGGCTACACCTTC. It is translated as CASSIGTGIDYGYTF. Full variable domain (outside the CDR3, taken from reference TRBV19 and TRBJ1-2): DGGITQSPKYLFRKEGQNVTLSCEQNLNHDAMYWYRQDPGQGLRLIYYSQIVNDFQKGDIAEGYSVSREKKESFPLTVTSAQKNPTAFYLCASSIGTGIDYGYTFGSGTRLTVV.

The chain links TRBV5-4 to TRBJ1-4; D is ambiguous. Per the germline V gene, CDR1 is SGHNT and CDR2 is YYREEE (reference sequence). V shed 0 bases and J shed 6 bases, with 9 bases lying between them. This CDR3 spans 14 amino acids. CDR3 sequence reads: CASSLGLRDEKLFF. The CDR3 DNA reads as TGTGCCAGCAGCTTGGGACTAAGGGATGAAAAACTGTTTTTT.

V gene TRBV11-3 combines with J gene TRBJ2-3; D is unresolved. Trimming removed 1 base from V and 1 base from J, with 9 bases in between. The germline V gene has CDR1 SGHNT and CDR2 YENEEA. The CDR3 is made up of 15 amino acids. CDR3 coding DNA: TGTGCCAGCAGCTTAGCGGGTCGGGGCACAGATACGCAGTATTTT. Translating it yields CASSLAGRGTDTQYF.

V and J are TRBV7-9 and TRBJ2-7, with no clear D. This CDR3 has 16 residues. Germline V gives CDR1 SEHNR, CDR2 FQNEAQ (reference sequence). Trimming left V 0 bases short and J 1 base short, with 13 bases between. The CDR3 here is CASSLALGYGSYEQYF. CDR3 DNA: TGTGCCAGCAGCTTAGCGCTAGGATATGGGTCCTACGAGCAGTACTTC.

The chain uses TRBV27 and TRBJ2-5; D is possibly TRBD1 (5 bases). Germline values: CDR1 MNHEY, CDR2 SMNVEV (reference sequence). V was pared by 2 bases and J by 1 base, with 8 bases between. CDR3 length equals 14 residues. The CDR3 loop is CASSLGHSQETQYF. CDR3 nucleotides: TGTGCCAGCAGTTTAGGACATAGCCAAGAGACCCAGTACTTC.